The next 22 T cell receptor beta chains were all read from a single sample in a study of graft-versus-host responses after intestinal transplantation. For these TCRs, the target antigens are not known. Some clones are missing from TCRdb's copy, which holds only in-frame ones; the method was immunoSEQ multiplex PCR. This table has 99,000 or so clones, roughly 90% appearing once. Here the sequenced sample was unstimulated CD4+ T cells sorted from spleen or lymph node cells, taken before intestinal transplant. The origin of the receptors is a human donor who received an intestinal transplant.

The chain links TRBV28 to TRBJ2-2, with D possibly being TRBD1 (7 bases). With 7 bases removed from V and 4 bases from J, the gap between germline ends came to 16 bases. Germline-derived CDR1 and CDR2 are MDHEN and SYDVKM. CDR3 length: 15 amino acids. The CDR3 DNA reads TGTGCCAGCAACCCGGGGCAGGGGGGCACCGGGGAGCTGTTTTTT. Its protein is CASNPGQGGTGELFF.

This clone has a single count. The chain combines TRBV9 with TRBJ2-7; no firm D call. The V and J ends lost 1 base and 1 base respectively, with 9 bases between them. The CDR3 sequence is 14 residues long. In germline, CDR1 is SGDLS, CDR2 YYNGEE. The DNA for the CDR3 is TGTGCCAGCAGCGTATCTCTAGATTCCTACGAGCAGTACTTC. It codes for CASSVSLDSYEQYF.

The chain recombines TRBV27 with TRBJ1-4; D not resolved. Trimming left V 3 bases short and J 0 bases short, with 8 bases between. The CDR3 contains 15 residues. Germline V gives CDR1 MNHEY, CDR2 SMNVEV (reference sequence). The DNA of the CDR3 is TGTGCCAGCAGTTTCGGCTCCGCAACTAATGAAAAACTGTTTTTT. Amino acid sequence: CASSFGSATNEKLFF.

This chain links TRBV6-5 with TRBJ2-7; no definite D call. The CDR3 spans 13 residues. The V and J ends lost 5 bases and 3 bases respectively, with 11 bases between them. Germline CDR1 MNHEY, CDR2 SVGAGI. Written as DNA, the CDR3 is TGTGCCAGCAGTGGTAGTCTGGGCTACGAGCAGTACTTC. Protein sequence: CASSGSLGYEQYF.

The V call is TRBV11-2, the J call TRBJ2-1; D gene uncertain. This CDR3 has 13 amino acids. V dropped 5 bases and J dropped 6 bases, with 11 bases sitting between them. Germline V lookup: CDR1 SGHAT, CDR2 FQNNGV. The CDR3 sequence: CASSLPGVNEQFF. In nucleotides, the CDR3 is TGTGCCAGCAGCCTCCCTGGTGTCAATGAGCAGTTCTTC.

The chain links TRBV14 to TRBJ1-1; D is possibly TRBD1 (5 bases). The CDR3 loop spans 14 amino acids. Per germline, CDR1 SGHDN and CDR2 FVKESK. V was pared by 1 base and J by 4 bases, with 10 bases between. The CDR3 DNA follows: TGTGCCAGCAGCCAAGGGCGGAGGGGCACTGAAGCTTTCTTT. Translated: CASSQGRRGTEAFF. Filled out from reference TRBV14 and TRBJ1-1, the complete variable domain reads EAGVTQFPSHSVIEKGQTVTLRCDPISGHDNLYWYRRVMGKEIKFLLHFVKESKQDESGMPNNRFLAERTGGTYSTLKVQPAELEDSGVYFCASSQGRRGTEAFFGQGTRLTVV.

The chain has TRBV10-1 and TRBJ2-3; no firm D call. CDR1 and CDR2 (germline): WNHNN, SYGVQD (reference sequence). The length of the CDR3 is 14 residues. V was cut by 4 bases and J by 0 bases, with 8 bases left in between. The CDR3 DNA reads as TGCGCCAGCAGTGGACACCCTAGCACAGATACGCAGTATTTT. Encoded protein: CASSGHPSTDTQYF.

In DNA, the CDR3 is TGTGCCAGCACTTCCTCGGGGGTTAGGACAGATACGCAGTATTTT. Translating it yields CASTSSGVRTDTQYF. This sequence joins TRBV6-1 and TRBJ2-3, with D perhaps matching TRBD2 (6 bases). Trimming stripped 7 bases from V and 3 bases from J, with 17 bases between. The germline gives CDR1 MNHNS, CDR2 SASEGT. The CDR3 is 15 amino acids.

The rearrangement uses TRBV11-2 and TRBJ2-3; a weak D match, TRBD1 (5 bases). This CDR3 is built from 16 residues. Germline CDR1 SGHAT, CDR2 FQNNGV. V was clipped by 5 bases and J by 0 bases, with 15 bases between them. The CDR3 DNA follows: TGTGCCAGCAGCGTTACGCAGGGTATGAGCACAGATACGCAGTATTTT. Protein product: CASSVTQGMSTDTQYF.

This CDR3 is CASRITDGYTF. CDR3 nucleotide sequence: TGTGCCAGCAGGATTACAGATGGCTACACCTTC. The chain is built from TRBV2 and TRBJ1-2; D unclear. Between the trimmed V and J ends, which lost 6 bases and 6 bases, there was a span of 8 bases. The CDR3 has 11 residues. Per the germline V gene, CDR1 is SNHLY and CDR2 is FYNNEI.

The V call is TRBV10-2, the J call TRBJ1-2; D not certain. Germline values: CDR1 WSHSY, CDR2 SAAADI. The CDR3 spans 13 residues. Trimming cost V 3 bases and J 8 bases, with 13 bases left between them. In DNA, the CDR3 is TGCGCCAGCAGTGACCTAATAGAGGACGGCTACACCTTC. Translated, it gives CASSDLIEDGYTF.

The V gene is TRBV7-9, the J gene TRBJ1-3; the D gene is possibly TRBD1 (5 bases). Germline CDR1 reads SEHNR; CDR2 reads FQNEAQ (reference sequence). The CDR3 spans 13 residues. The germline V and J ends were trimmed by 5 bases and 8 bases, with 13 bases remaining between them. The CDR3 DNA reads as TGTGCCAGCAGCCCGGCGGGGGGAGACACCATATATTTT. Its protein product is CASSPAGGDTIYF. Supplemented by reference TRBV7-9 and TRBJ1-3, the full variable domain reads DTGVSQNPRHKITKRGQNVTFRCDPISEHNRLYWYRQTLGQGPEFLTYFQNEAQLEKSRLLSDRFSAERPKGSFSTLEIQRTEQGDSAMYLCASSPAGGDTIYFGEGSWLTVV.

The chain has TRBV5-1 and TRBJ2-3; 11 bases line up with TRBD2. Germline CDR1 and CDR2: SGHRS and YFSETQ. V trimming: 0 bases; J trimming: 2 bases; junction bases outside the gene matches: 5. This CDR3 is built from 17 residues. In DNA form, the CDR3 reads TGCGCCAGCAGCTTGGTGGCTAGCGGGGGGTCCACAGATACGCAGTATTTT. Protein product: CASSLVASGGSTDTQYF.

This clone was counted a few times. The DNA of the CDR3 is TGTGCCATCAGTGCGGGGACAGGGGGAAGCTCTGGGGCCAACGTCCTGACTTTC. Its translation: CAISAGTGGSSGANVLTF. The chain uses TRBV10-3 and TRBJ2-6, with TRBD1 matching 11 bases. CDR3 length: 18 residues. CDR1 and CDR2 (germline): ENHRY, SYGVKD. With V trimmed by 4 bases and J by 0 bases, 5 bases remained unmatched.

CDR3 in amino acids: CASSLEPSGRGNTGELFF. DNA of the CDR3: TGTGCCAGCAGCTTGGAGCCTAGCGGGAGAGGGAACACCGGGGAGCTGTTTTTT. This chain joins TRBV5-4 and TRBJ2-2, with 10 bases identical to TRBD2. The junction had 6 bases not matched to a gene; V was cut back by 0 bases and J by 1 base. Germline V CDR1 and CDR2: SGHNT, YYREEE (reference sequence). The CDR3 is 18 residues long.

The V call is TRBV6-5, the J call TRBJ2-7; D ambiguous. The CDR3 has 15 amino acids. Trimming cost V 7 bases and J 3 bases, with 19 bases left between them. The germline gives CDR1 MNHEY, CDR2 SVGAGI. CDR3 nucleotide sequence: TGTGCCAGCACCTATGTCCCCTCGGACGGCTACGAGCAGTACTTC. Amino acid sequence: CASTYVPSDGYEQYF.

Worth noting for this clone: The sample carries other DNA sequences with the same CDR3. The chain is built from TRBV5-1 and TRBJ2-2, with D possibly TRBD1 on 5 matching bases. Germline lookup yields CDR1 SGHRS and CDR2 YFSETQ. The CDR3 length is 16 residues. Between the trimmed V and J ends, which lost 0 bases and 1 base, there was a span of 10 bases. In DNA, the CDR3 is TGCGCCAGCAGCTTGGTGGGGCAGGGGAACACCGGGGAGCTGTTTTTT. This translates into CASSLVGQGNTGELFF.

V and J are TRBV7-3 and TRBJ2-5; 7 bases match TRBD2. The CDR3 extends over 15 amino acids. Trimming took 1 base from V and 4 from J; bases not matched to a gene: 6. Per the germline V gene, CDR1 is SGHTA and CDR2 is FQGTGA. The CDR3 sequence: CASSLMAGAGETQYF. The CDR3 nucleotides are TGTGCCAGCAGCTTAATGGCGGGAGCGGGAGAGACCCAGTACTTC.

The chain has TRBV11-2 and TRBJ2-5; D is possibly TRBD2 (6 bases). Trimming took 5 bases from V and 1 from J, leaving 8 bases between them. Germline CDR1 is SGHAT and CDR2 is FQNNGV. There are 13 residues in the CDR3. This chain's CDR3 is CASSKGLQETQYF. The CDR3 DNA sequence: TGTGCCAGCAGCAAGGGACTCCAAGAGACCCAGTACTTC.

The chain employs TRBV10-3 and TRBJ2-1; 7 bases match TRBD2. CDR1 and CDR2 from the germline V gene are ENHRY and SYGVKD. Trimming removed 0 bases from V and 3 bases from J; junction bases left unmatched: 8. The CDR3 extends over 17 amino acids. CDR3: CAISESVMREGYNEQFF. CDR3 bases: TGTGCCATCAGTGAGTCGGTAATGAGGGAGGGCTACAATGAGCAGTTCTTC.

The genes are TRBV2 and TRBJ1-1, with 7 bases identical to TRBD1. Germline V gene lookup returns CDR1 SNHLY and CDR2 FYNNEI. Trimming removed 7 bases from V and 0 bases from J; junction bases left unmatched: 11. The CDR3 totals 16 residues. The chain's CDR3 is CASILRGQFLNTEAFF. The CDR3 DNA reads TGTGCCAGCATTCTAAGGGGACAGTTTTTGAACACTGAAGCTTTCTTT. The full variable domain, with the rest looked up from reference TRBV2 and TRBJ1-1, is EPEVTQTPSHQVTQMGQEVILRCVPISNHLYFYWYRQILGQKVEFLVSFYNNEISEKSEIFDDQFSVERPDGSNFTLKIRSTKLEDSAMYFCASILRGQFLNTEAFFGQGTRLTVV.

CDR3 in amino acids: CASSPRQGDSYEQYF. CDR3 DNA: TGTGCCAGCAGCCCTAGACAGGGCGACTCCTACGAGCAGTACTTC. The chain joins TRBV9 to TRBJ2-7; 7 bases are shared with TRBD1. The CDR3 contains 15 residues. The V segment lost 4 bases and the J segment 0 bases; nucleotides outside the gene matches: 7. The germline V gene has CDR1 SGDLS and CDR2 YYNGEE.